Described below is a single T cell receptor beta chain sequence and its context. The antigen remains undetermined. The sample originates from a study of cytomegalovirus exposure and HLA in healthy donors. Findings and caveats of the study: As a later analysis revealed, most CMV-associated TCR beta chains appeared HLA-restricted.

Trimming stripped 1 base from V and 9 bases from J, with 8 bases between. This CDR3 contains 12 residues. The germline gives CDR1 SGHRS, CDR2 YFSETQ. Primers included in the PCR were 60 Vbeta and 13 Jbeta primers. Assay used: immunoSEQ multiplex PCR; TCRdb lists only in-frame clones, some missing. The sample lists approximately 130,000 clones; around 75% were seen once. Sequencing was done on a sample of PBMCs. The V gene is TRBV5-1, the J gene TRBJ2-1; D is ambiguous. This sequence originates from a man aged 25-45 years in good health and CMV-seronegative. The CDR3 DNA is TGCGCCAGCAGCTTGTCCTCGGTTGAGCAGTTCTTC. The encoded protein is CASSLSSVEQFF.